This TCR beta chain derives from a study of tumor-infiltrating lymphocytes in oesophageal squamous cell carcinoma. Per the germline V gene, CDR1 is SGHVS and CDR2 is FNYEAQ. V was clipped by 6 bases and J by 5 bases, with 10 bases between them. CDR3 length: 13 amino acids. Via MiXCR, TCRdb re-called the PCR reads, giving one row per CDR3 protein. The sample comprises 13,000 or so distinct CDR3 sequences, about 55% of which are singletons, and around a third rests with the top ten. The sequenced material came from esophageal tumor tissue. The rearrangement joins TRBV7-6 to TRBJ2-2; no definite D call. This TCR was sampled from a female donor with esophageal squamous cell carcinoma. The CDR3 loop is CASSSVRTGELFF. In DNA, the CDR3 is TGTGCCAGCAGTTCAGTTCGGACCGGGGAGCTGTTTTTT.